This T cell receptor beta chain was identified during a study of CD8 T cells in Susac syndrome (dated by TCRdb to about 2019). Regarding the complete study: Of the Susac syndrome patients who were sequenced, six had clinically active disease and about eight were in clinical remission. At the time of blood withdrawal, Susac syndrome patients were either therapy-naive, taking corticosteroids (with some also receiving IVIg), or on IVIg alone. The study used repertoire sequencing to test whether antigen drove CD8+ T cell activation and differentiation in Susac syndrome.

Study-level results and caveats: In patients with Susac syndrome, the CD4+ T cell repertoire showed no detectable clonal expansion. The study acknowledged that relatively few individuals were included in the TCR sequencing and HLA analysis.

RNA was extracted using the RNeasy kit, and roughly 0.5 to 1 ug of the RNA was reverse transcribed with random hexamers. The immunoSEQ multiplex PCR assay, which covers 54 Vbeta and 13 Jbeta segments, was used to amplify TCR beta CDR3 regions. PCR amplification bias was corrected by using a synthetic template baseline for primer optimization and computational correction. The paper's data handling went like this. Only productive sequences were kept, with reads annotated to V, D and J genes according to IMGT and analyzed in immunoSEQ Analyzer. Clonality was calculated as one minus the Shannon entropy normalized by log2 of the number of productive unique sequences. Public and private clones were assessed among the 100 most prevalent clones of each patient and control. Clones were defined as Susac-specific if absent from the healthy and MS cohorts, from around 1,000 published viral clones and from other ImmuneACCESS disease sequences. TCRdb itself trimmed the public reads at Q25 with fastp, ran MiXCR and retained productive beta chains. Entries that share a CDR3 protein sequence are merged under the most common genes and DNA. TCRdb, not the authors, supplied the V and J calls. The sample table records approximately 180,000 distinct CDR3 sequences; 91% of these occur just once. 0.087% of the sample is in the top ten clones.

On this clonotype: The antigen it binds to is not known. No clone much larger than this one lies a single base away; base qualities are absent.

CDR1 and CDR2 (MNHEY, SVGAGI) derive from the germline V gene. V was cut back by 0 bases and J by 0 bases, leaving a gap of 12 bases between them. The CDR3 runs 18 residues from the cysteine to the phenylalanine. The DNA shown is the 54-base CDR3, in frame from base 1. High-throughput TCR beta sequencing profiled peripheral blood CD8+ and CD4+ T cells from healthy donors, Susac syndrome patients and multiple sclerosis patients. The Susac syndrome patients fulfilled recently defined diagnostic criteria for definite or probable disease. Bulk CD8+ and CD4+ T cells were purified by magnetic negative isolation, whereas CD8+ TEMRA cells were enriched by FACS. Blood was drawn into EDTA tubes, processed within 24 hours, and PBMCs were isolated by density gradient centrifugation. PBMCs intended for TCR sequencing were frozen in liquid nitrogen and were later thawed in a 37 degrees C water bath. A purity of at least 90% was achieved for sorted or isolated CD4+, CD8+ and CD8+ TEMRA cells.

The clonotype comes from a human donor with Susac syndrome. This chain joins TRBV6-5 to TRBJ2-6, with the D gene possibly TRBD1 or TRBD2, each one fitting 5 bases. The material sequenced was CD4+ T cells from PBMCs. The nucleotides are TGTGCCAGCAGTTACTCCGGGGCCACAAGCTCTGGGGCCAACGTCCTGACTTTC. This sequence encodes CASSYSGATSSGANVLTF.